The rows below give T cell receptor beta chains drawn from one sample of a study of blood T cell repertoires in COVID-19. Data came from immunoSEQ multiplex PCR; TCRdb stores just in-frame clones and leaves some out. The table records 200,000 or so clones, 75% to 90% of them present only once. Sequences were obtained from peripheral blood. These receptors all come from a man between 70 and 80 years old with active or convalescent COVID-19. Both conserved end residues are part of each CDR3. Fields, in order: clone size, J gene, CDR3 length, V gene, D gene, CDR3 protein, CDR3 DNA. D genes are given only for firm matches. The size of a clone is reported for some rows only, either as once, few or many, or as a class for expanded clones.

>NA|TRBJ2-1|15|TRBV2|NA
CASSAGGRSYNEQFF
TGTGCCAGCAGTGCAGGGGGGCGTTCCTACAATGAGCAGTTCTTC
>NA|TRBJ2-3|14|TRBV27|NA
CASSFSARGDTQYF
TGTGCCAGCAGTTTCTCGGCACGGGGAGATACGCAGTATTTT
>NA|TRBJ1-2|14|TRBV6-2/TRBV6-3|NA
CASSRTARGYGYTF
TGTGCCAGCAGTCGGACAGCAAGAGGCTATGGCTACACCTTC
>NA|TRBJ2-2|13|TRBV28|NA
CASLFGAWGELFF
TGTGCCAGCCTGTTTGGAGCCTGGGGGGAGCTGTTTTTT
>NA|TRBJ2-5|18|TRBV9|TRBD1
CASSVAGWGQTSQETQYF
TGTGCCAGCAGCGTAGCTGGTTGGGGACAGACATCACAAGAGACCCAGTACTTC
>NA|TRBJ2-5|16|TRBV7-6|NA
CASSPVPPGWEETQYF
TGTGCCAGCAGCCCTGTTCCCCCAGGTTGGGAAGAGACCCAGTACTTC
>NA|TRBJ2-1|15|TRBV11-2|NA
CASSLSGQTYNEQFF
TGTGCCAGCAGCTTGTCAGGACAGACTTACAATGAGCAGTTCTTC
>NA|TRBJ2-5|13|TRBV15|NA
CATSPRQWETQYF
TGTGCCACCAGCCCCCGACAATGGGAGACCCAGTACTTC
>once|TRBJ2-3|15|TRBV12-5|TRBD2
CASGDGLAGSDTQYF
TGTGCTAGTGGGGACGGACTAGCGGGATCAGATACGCAGTATTTT
>once|TRBJ2-7|16|TRBV16|TRBD2
CASSQSRPGGSYEQYF
TGTGCCAGCAGCCAATCCAGGCCGGGGGGTAGCTACGAGCAGTACTTC
>NA|TRBJ1-2|15|TRBV5-6|TRBD1
CASSGKRQGGYGYTF
TGTGCCAGCAGCGGTAAAAGACAGGGGGGCTATGGCTACACCTTC
>NA|TRBJ2-3|15|TRBV7-6|NA
CASSLRPGGTDTQYF
TGTGCCAGCAGCTTACGGCCGGGGGGCACAGATACGCAGTATTTT
>NA|TRBJ2-5|15|TRBV7-7|TRBD1
CASSQGQGMQETQYF
TGTGCCAGCAGCCAAGGACAGGGGATGCAAGAGACCCAGTACTTC
>NA|TRBJ2-5|15|TRBV11-2|TRBD2
CASSPRTSGEETQYF
TGTGCCAGCAGCCCTCGGACTAGCGGAGAAGAGACCCAGTACTTC
>once|TRBJ2-7|14|TRBV19|NA
CASSPGTAAYEQYF
TGTGCCAGTAGCCCCGGGACTGCCGCCTACGAGCAGTACTTC
>NA|TRBJ2-7|17|TRBV18|TRBD1
CASSAARTGALSYEQYF
TGTGCCAGCTCGGCGGCGAGGACAGGGGCCCTGTCCTACGAGCAGTACTTC
>few|TRBJ2-7|15|TRBV30|TRBD2
CAWSVRSSGAYEQYF
TGTGCCTGGAGTGTAAGGTCTAGCGGAGCCTACGAGCAGTACTTC
>NA|TRBJ2-7|11|TRBV5-4|NA
CASSFQREQYF
TGTGCCAGCAGCTTTCAGCGCGAGCAGTACTTC
>NA|TRBJ2-7|13|TRBV19|NA
CATSPGHLYEQYF
TGTGCCACCTCTCCGGGACACCTCTACGAGCAGTACTTC
>NA|TRBJ2-2|14|TRBV4-3|TRBD1
CASSPGTVVGELFF
TGCGCCAGCAGCCCGGGGACAGTGGTCGGGGAGCTGTTTTTT
>once|TRBJ2-7|17|TRBV27|TRBD2
CASSLPRLAGRTFEQYF
TGTGCCAGCAGTTTACCCCGACTAGCGGGGCGCACATTCGAGCAGTACTTC
>NA|TRBJ2-7|12|TRBV19|NA
CASSTGSSEQYF
TGTGCCAGTAGTACCGGGAGTTCGGAGCAGTACTTC
>NA|TRBJ2-1|15|TRBV28|TRBD2
CASSYAGGPGNEQFF
TGTGCCAGCAGTTACGCGGGGGGGCCGGGTAATGAGCAGTTCTTC
>NA|TRBJ1-1|13|TRBV27|NA
CASGRWGGTEAFF
TGTGCCAGCGGACGGTGGGGGGGAACTGAAGCTTTCTTT
>NA|TRBJ2-7|11|TRBV3-1/TRBV3-2|NA
CASSQAYEQYF
TGTGCCAGCAGCCAAGCGTACGAGCAGTACTTC
>NA|TRBJ1-2|17|TRBV6-1|TRBD1
CASSGRDRPTNYYGYTF
TGTGCCAGCAGTGGACGGGACAGACCTACCAATTACTATGGCTACACCTTC
>NA|TRBJ1-5|15|TRBV4-3|NA
CASSQDRYSNQPQHF
TGCGCCAGCAGCCAAGACAGATATAGCAATCAGCCCCAGCATTTT
>once|TRBJ2-5|15|TRBV27|NA
CASTHLGGASETQYF
TGTGCCAGCACCCACCTGGGGGGGGCAAGTGAGACCCAGTACTTC
>few|TRBJ2-5|15|TRBV2|TRBD1
CASSETWTGQETQYF
TGTGCCAGCAGTGAAACTTGGACAGGTCAAGAGACCCAGTACTTC
>NA|TRBJ1-2|14|TRBV18|NA
CASSPSSQGIGYTF
TGTGCCAGCTCACCATCCTCCCAGGGGATTGGCTACACCTTC
>NA|TRBJ1-1|15|TRBV6-2/TRBV6-3|TRBD1
CASSHGGTGAMAAFF
TGTGCCAGCAGTCATGGAGGGACAGGGGCGATGGCAGCTTTCTTT
>NA|TRBJ2-4|15|TRBV28|TRBD2
CASSWASGNKNIQYF
TGTGCCAGCAGTTGGGCTAGCGGGAACAAAAACATTCAGTACTTC
>NA|TRBJ2-7|12|TRBV2|NA
CASNRAGGSQYF
TGTGCCAGCAACAGGGCTGGTGGATCGCAGTACTTC
>NA|TRBJ2-2|15|TRBV12-2|NA
CASRFPGGCTGELFF
TGTGCAAGTCGCTTTCCCGGGGGGTGCACCGGGGAGCTGTTTTTT
>NA|TRBJ2-5|13|TRBV6-5|TRBD2
CASMGGRLETQYF
TGTGCCAGCATGGGCGGGAGATTAGAGACCCAGTACTTC
>NA|TRBJ2-7|14|TRBV11-2|NA
CASSLVRGTYEQYF
TGTGCCAGCAGCTTAGTTCGGGGAACCTACGAGCAGTACTTC
>NA|TRBJ1-2|13|TRBV18|NA
CASSLHANYGYTF
TGTGCCAGCTCACTACACGCTAACTATGGCTACACCTTC
>NA|TRBJ2-5|15|TRBV7-9|NA
CASSYTGMMEGTQYF
TGTGCCAGCAGCTACACCGGGATGATGGAGGGGACCCAGTACTTC
>NA|TRBJ2-3|15|TRBV15|TRBD1
CATSRGGDRVDTQYF
TGTGCCACCAGCAGAGGAGGGGACAGGGTCGATACGCAGTATTTT
>NA|TRBJ1-2|18|TRBV6-1|NA
CASSEPGGWVASHYGYTF
TGTGCCAGCAGTGAACCTGGAGGTTGGGTAGCCAGCCACTATGGCTACACCTTC
>NA|TRBJ1-5|15|TRBV19|NA
CASSETRGNNQPQHF
TGTGCCAGTAGCGAGACAAGGGGGAATAATCAGCCCCAGCATTTT
>NA|TRBJ2-3|16|TRBV2|TRBD1
CASSGAGGSWFDTQYF
TGTGCCAGCAGTGGGGCAGGGGGCTCGTGGTTCGATACGCAGTATTTT
>NA|TRBJ1-1|13|TRBV18|NA
CASSRVGVTEAFF
TGTGCCAGCTCACGGGTCGGGGTTACTGAAGCTTTCTTT
>NA|TRBJ2-7|15|TRBV19|TRBD1
CASSIVGTGGYEQYF
TGTGCCAGTAGTATAGTTGGGACAGGTGGATACGAGCAGTACTTC
>NA|TRBJ1-3|15|TRBV6-5|NA
CASSYEGRSGNTIYF
TGTGCCAGCAGTTATGAGGGGAGGTCTGGAAACACCATATATTTT
>NA|TRBJ1-5|17|TRBV19|TRBD1
CASSTSAGGGSNQPQHF
TGTGCCAGTAGTACCTCTGCAGGGGGCGGGAGCAATCAGCCCCAGCATTTT
>many|TRBJ1-5|13|TRBV12-3/TRBV12-4|TRBD1
CASRRQGGQPQHF
TGTGCCAGCAGGCGACAGGGAGGTCAGCCCCAGCATTTT
>NA|TRBJ1-2|13|TRBV19|NA
CASSIGQSYGYTF
TGTGCCAGTAGTATAGGACAGTCCTATGGCTACACCTTC
>once|TRBJ2-1|18|TRBV14|TRBD2
CASSPPPTAGPKYNEQFF
TGTGCCAGCAGCCCACCCCCCACAGCGGGACCAAAATACAATGAGCAGTTCTTC
>NA|TRBJ2-2|13|TRBV3-1/TRBV3-2|NA
CASSPVPTGELFF
TGTGCCAGCAGCCCCGTCCCTACCGGGGAGCTGTTTTTT
>NA|TRBJ1-1|17|TRBV7-2|NA
CASSPGGVGHLNTEAFF
TGTGCCAGCAGCCCAGGAGGGGTAGGACATCTGAACACTGAAGCTTTCTTT
>NA|TRBJ2-5|14|TRBV5-4|NA
CASSVREFGETQYF
TGTGCCAGCAGCGTGAGGGAATTTGGAGAGACCCAGTACTTC
>NA|TRBJ1-1|14|TRBV29-1|TRBD1
CSVEGRTGNTEAFF
TGCAGCGTTGAGGGACGGACAGGGAACACTGAAGCTTTCTTT
>once|TRBJ1-1|15|TRBV4-3|NA
CASSPKRGGSTEAFF
TGCGCCAGCAGCCCCAAACGAGGGGGTTCGACTGAAGCTTTCTTT